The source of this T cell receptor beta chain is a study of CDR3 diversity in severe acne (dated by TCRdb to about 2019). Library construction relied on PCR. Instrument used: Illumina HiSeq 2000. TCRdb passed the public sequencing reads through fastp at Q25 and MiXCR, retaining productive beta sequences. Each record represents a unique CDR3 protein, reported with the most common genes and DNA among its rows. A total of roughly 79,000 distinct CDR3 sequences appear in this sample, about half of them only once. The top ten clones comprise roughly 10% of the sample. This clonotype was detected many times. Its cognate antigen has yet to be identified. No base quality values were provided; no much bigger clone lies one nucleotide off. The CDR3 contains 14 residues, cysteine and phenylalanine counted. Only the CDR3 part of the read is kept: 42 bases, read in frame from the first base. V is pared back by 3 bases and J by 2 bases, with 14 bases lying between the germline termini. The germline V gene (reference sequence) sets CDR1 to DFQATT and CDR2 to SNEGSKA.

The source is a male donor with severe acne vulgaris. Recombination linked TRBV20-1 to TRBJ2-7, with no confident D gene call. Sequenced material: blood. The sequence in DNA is TGCAGTGCTAGGATTAAAAGTGGAACCTACGAGCAGTACTTC. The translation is CSARIKSGTYEQYF.